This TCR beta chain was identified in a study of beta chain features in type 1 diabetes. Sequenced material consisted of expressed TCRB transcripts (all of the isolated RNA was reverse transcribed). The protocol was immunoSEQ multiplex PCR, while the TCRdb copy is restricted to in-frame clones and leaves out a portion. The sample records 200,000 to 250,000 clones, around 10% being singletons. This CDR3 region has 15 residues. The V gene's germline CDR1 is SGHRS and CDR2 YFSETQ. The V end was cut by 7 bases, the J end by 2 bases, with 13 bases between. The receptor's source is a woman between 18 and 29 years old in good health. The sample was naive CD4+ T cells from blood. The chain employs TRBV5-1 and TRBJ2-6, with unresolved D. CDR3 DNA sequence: TGCGCCAGCGCCCTGGGCCCTCCTGGGGCCAACGTCCTGACTTTC. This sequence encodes CASALGPPGANVLTF.